This paragraph reports one T cell receptor beta chain. Its specificity is unknown. Indicated treatment: roughly 10-day PBMC culture with coronavirus spike peptide pools or control peptides (ViraFEST assay). This sample stems from a study of vaccination and CD4 T cells after COVID-19. Overall study: Stimulation used overlapping spike peptides from SARS-CoV-2, HCoV-NL63, HCoV-OC43 and HCoV-229E.

Sequenced with the Oncomine TCR Beta short-read assay was DNA taken from cultured CD4+ T cells. Genomic DNA was extracted from cultured CD4+ T cells. TCRdb re-called the PCR reads with MiXCR, one entry per CDR3 protein. The table has about 28,000 distinct CDR3 sequences, roughly 60% seen once. There are 13 residues in the CDR3. Germline V gene sequence: CDR1 SGHTA, CDR2 FQGNSA. V was trimmed by 0 bases and J by 7 bases, leaving 9 bases between them. The sample in question was CD4+ T cells from blood, cultured in vitro, obtained after SARS-CoV-2 vaccination. The TCR comes from a human donor who received a COVID-19 vaccine. This chain uses TRBV7-2 with TRBJ2-5; the D call may be TRBD1 or TRBD2 (5 bases each). CDR3 bases: TGTGCCAGCAGCTTAGCGACAGAGGGGACCCAGTACTTC. Translated: CASSLATEGTQYF.